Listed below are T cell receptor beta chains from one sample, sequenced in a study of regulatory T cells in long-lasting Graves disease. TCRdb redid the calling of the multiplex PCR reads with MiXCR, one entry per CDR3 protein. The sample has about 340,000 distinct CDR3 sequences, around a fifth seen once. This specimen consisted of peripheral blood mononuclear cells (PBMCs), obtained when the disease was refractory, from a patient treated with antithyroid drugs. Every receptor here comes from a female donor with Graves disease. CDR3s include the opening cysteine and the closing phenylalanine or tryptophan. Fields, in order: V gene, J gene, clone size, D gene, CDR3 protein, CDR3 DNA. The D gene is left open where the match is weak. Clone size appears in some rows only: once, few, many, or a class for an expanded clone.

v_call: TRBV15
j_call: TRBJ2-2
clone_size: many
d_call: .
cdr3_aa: CATSSRGSNTGELFF
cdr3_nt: TGTGCCACCAGCAGTCGCGGGTCGAACACCGGGGAGCTGTTTTTT

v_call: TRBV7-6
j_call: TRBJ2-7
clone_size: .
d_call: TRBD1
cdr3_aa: CASSLVPGQGPYEQYF
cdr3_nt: TGTGCCAGCAGCTTAGTACCGGGACAGGGACCGTACGAGCAGTACTTC

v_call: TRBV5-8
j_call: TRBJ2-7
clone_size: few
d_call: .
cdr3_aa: CASSRRQISYEQYF
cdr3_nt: TGTGCCAGCAGCAGGAGACAGATCTCCTACGAGCAGTACTTC

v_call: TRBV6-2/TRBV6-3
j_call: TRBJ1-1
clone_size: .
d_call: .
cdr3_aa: CASSVHRNTEALF
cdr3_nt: TGTGCCAGCAGTGTCCACCGTAACACTGAAGCTCTCTTT

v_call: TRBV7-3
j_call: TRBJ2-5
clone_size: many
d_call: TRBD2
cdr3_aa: CASSSSGRLETQYF
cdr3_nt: TGTGCCAGCAGCTCTAGCGGGAGGTTGGAGACCCAGTACTTC

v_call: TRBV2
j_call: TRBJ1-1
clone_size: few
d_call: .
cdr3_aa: CASRNARGLILMNTEAFF
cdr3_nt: TGTGCCAGCAGAAACGCCAGAGGTCTTATCCTCATGAACACTGAAGCTTTCTTT

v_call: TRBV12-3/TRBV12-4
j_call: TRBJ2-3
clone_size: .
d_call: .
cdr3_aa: CASSFSGLASTQYF
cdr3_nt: TGTGCCAGCAGTTTCAGCGGGCTAGCAAGTACGCAGTATTTT

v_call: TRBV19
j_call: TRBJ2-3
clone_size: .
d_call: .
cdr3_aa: CASSIWGRTDTQYF
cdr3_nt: TGTGCCAGTAGTATTTGGGGGAGGACAGATACGCAGTATTTT

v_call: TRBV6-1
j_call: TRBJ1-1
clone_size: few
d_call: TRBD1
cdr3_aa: CASSITGGNTEAFF
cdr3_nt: TGTGCCAGCAGTATCACAGGGGGGAACACTGAAGCTTTCTTT

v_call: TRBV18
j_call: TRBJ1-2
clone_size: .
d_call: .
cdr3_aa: CASSPPFFAPGGYTF
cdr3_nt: TGTGCCAGCTCACCACCTTTCTTCGCCCCGGGAGGCTACACCTTC

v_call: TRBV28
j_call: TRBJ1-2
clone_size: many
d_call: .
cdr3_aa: CATAAVNYGYTF
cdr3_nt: TGTGCTACCGCCGCCGTTAACTATGGCTACACCTTC

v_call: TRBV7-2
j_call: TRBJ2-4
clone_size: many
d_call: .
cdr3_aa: CASSLGLAKNIQYF
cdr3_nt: TGTGCCAGCAGCTTAGGTTTAGCCAAAAACATTCAGTACTTC

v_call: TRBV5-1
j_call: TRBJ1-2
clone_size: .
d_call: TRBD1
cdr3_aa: CASSLAPTGPYGYTF
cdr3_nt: TGCGCCAGCAGCTTGGCCCCGACAGGGCCCTATGGCTACACCTTC

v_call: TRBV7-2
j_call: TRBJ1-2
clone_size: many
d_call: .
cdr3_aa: CASSPRHQLYGYTF
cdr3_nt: TGTGCCAGCAGCCCCAGACACCAACTCTATGGCTACACCTTC

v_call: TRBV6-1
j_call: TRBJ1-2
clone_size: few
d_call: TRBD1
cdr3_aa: CASTIQAGQGAEGYTF
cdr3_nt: TGTGCCAGCACCATACAAGCGGGACAGGGGGCGGAAGGCTACACCTTC